What follows describes a single T cell receptor (beta chain). The sample comes from a study of blood T cell repertoires in COVID-19. The wider study: The cDNA or gDNA used as material had been derived from T cells, B-cell-depleted T cells, or PBMCs.

Sequencing used immunoSEQ multiplex PCR; TCRdb keeps in-frame clones, though not all of them. Counted here are 350,000 or so clones, around 82% occurring once; the ten biggest clones make up roughly 3%. V was shortened by 7 bases and J by 7 bases, with 16 bases between the two germline ends. CDR3 length: 13 residues. Germline V CDR1 and CDR2: SNHLY, FYNNEI. The sequence came from a man aged 25-45 years with active or convalescent COVID-19. Sequenced: peripheral blood. The J gene is TRBJ1-2, the V gene TRBV2; TRBD1 is a possible D gene (6 bases). The CDR3 bases are TGTGCCAGCACCCTGACAGGAGGTACTGGCTACACCTTC. It translates to CASTLTGGTGYTF.